This T cell receptor (beta chain) was recovered during a study of T cell responses to AZD1222 COVID-19 vaccine. Sequencing used immunoSEQ multiplex PCR; TCRdb keeps in-frame clones, though not all of them. The sample consists of about 130,000 clones, 90% of them appearing once. Germline CDR1 and CDR2: SNHLY and FYNNEI. Trimming shortened V by 0 bases and J by 13 bases, and 10 bases separated the two germline ends. The CDR3 loop spans 13 amino acids. Only a few counts were recorded for this clone. Here the sequenced sample was peripheral blood, taken on day 0 of MenACWY control vaccination. This receptor was taken from an adult in good health. This chain connects TRBV2 to TRBJ1-6, with D possibly TRBD1 on 5 matching bases. Here the CDR3 reads CASSEAWGKPLHF. CDR3 nucleotides: TGTGCCAGCAGTGAAGCCTGGGGGAAGCCCCTCCACTTT.